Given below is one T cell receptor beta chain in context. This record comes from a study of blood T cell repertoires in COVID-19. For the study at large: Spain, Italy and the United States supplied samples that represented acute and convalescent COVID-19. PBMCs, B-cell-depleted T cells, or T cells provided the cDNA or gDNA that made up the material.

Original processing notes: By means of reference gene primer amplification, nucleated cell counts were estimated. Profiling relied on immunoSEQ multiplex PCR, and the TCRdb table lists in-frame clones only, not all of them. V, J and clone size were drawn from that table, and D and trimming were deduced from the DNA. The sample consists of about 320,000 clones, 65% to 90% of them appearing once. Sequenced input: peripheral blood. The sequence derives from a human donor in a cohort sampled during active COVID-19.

This chain's CDR3 is CASSTGQTSGANVLTF. The DNA of the CDR3 is TGTGCCAGCAGCACGGGACAGACCTCTGGGGCCAACGTCCTGACTTTC. The rearrangement joins TRBV5-4 to TRBJ2-6, with 7 bases lining up with TRBD1. V lost 4 bases and J lost 0; bases outside the gene matches: 4. The length of the CDR3 is 16 residues. The germline CDR1 and CDR2 sequences are SGHNT and YYREEE (reference sequence).